Listed below are T cell receptor beta chains from one sample, sequenced in a study of vaccination and CD4 T cells after COVID-19. No antigen has been assigned to these receptors. TCRdb reprocessed the PCR reads with MiXCR, giving one entry per CDR3 protein. The table shows about 9,900 distinct CDR3 sequences, with approximately 55% occurring only once. Material for sequencing was CD4+ T cells from blood, cultured in vitro. These receptors came from a human donor who had recovered from COVID-19. Each CDR3 is given with its conserved first and last residue. D genes are given only for firm matches. The size entry is marked missing in some rows and otherwise reads once, few, many or a size class.

size	D	V	J	CDR3	DNA
-	-	TRBV6-1	TRBJ2-2	CASSESGVTGELFF	TGTGCCAGCAGTGAATCTGGGGTCACCGGGGAGCTGTTTTTT
-	-	TRBV5-4	TRBJ2-3	CASSPPGGGGGGTDTQYF	TGTGCCAGCAGCCCCCCGGGGGGAGGGGGCGGGGGCACAGATACGCAGTATTTT
few	TRBD1	TRBV9	TRBJ1-1	CASSVGPGGGRAFF	TGTGCCAGCAGCGTAGGCCCAGGGGGCGGTCGGGCTTTCTTT
-	-	TRBV6-5	TRBJ2-2	CASSYSPGELFF	TGTGCCAGCAGTTACTCACCCGGGGAGCTGTTTTTT
-	-	TRBV5-1	TRBJ1-2	CASNSGPPDASGWGYTF	TGCGCCAGCAACTCTGGACCCCCAGACGCATCTGGGTGGGGCTACACCTTC
-	-	TRBV7-6	TRBJ1-1	CASSLKQGTEAFF	TGTGCCAGCAGCTTAAAGCAGGGCACTGAAGCTTTCTTT
-	-	TRBV19	TRBJ1-6	CASTGGEPGNSPLHF	TGTGCCAGTACCGGGGGGGAACCGGGCAATTCACCCCTCCACTTT
-	-	TRBV7-2	TRBJ1-6	CASSSGGRGGSPLHF	TGTGCCAGCAGCTCAGGTGGTAGGGGTGGTTCACCCCTCCACTTT
once	-	TRBV27	TRBJ1-5	CASSLRGYQPQHF	TGTGCCAGCAGTTTAAGGGGTTATCAGCCCCAGCATTTT
-	-	TRBV6-5	TRBJ2-1	CASSYNRGTRYNEQFF	TGTGCCAGCAGTTACAACAGAGGGACACGGTACAATGAGCAGTTCTTC
few	TRBD1	TRBV7-9	TRBJ2-2	CASSVTGIAGELFF	TGTGCCAGCAGCGTGACAGGGATCGCCGGGGAGCTGTTTTTT
-	TRBD1	TRBV12-5	TRBJ1-5	CASALETGINQPQHF	TGTGCTAGTGCCCTCGAGACAGGGATCAATCAGCCCCAGCATTTT
few	-	TRBV2	TRBJ2-2	CARTGLRNTGELFF	TGTGCCAGAACAGGGTTGAGGAATACCGGGGAGCTGTTTTTT
-	-	TRBV15	TRBJ2-3	CATSREGARTDTQYF	TGTGCCACCAGCAGAGAAGGGGCGCGTACAGATACGCAGTATTTT
-	TRBD1	TRBV6-5	TRBJ1-1	CASSSRQGNTEAFF	TGTGCCAGCAGTTCCCGACAGGGGAACACTGAAGCTTTCTTT
-	-	TRBV12-5	TRBJ1-1	CASGLSLTGTVERGAFF	TGTGCTAGTGGTTTGTCCCTTACCGGGACCGTCGAGAGAGGAGCTTTCTTT
few	-	TRBV11-3	TRBJ2-3	CASSRTVSTDTQYF	TGTGCCAGCAGCCGGACAGTTAGCACAGATACGCAGTATTTT
few	TRBD1	TRBV7-6	TRBJ2-2	CASSVGQYANTGELFF	TGTGCCAGCAGCGTGGGACAGTACGCGAACACCGGGGAGCTGTTTTTT
-	-	TRBV7-6	TRBJ2-5	CASSLLRGQNQETQYF	TGTGCCAGCAGCTTACTTAGGGGACAAAACCAAGAGACCCAGTACTTC
-	TRBD1	TRBV7-8	TRBJ2-3	CASSFQGARSGDTQYF	TGTGCCAGCAGCTTCCAGGGGGCTAGATCTGGCGATACGCAGTATTTT
-	TRBD1	TRBV2	TRBJ1-5	CASRAWTGGAGQPQHF	TGTGCCAGCAGGGCCTGGACAGGGGGCGCCGGTCAGCCCCAGCATTTT
few	-	TRBV7-2	TRBJ1-5	CASSRDWGGNQPQHF	TGTGCCAGCAGTCGAGACTGGGGAGGGAATCAGCCCCAGCATTTT
few	-	TRBV15	TRBJ1-3	CATSKSAWGSGNTIYF	TGTGCCACCAGCAAGAGCGCCTGGGGCTCTGGAAACACCATATATTTT
-	TRBD1	TRBV12-5	TRBJ1-2	CASGLGDRVGGYTF	TGTGCTAGTGGTTTGGGGGACAGGGTAGGAGGCTACACCTTC
few	TRBD1	TRBV6-1	TRBJ2-3	CASSEVGKGQANTDTQYF	TGTGCCAGCAGTGAGGTTGGGAAGGGACAGGCGAACACAGATACGCAGTATTTT
-	-	TRBV6-1	TRBJ2-7	CAIRTVSYEQYF	TGTGCCATACGGACGGTCTCCTACGAGCAGTACTTC
-	-	TRBV20-1	TRBJ1-1	CSARDRANTEAFF	TGCAGTGCTAGAGACAGGGCAAACACTGAAGCTTTCTTT
-	-	TRBV6-5	TRBJ1-1	CASSFSVNTEAFF	TGTGCCAGCAGTTTCTCAGTGAACACTGAAGCTTTCTTT
once	TRBD1	TRBV6-1	TRBJ1-1	CASSRNRGTEAFF	TGTGCCAGCAGTCGGAACAGGGGTACTGAAGCTTTCTTT
few	TRBD2	TRBV12-3/TRBV12-4	TRBJ2-1	CASRDTSGYNEQFF	TGTGCCAGCAGAGATACTAGCGGCTACAATGAGCAGTTCTTC
-	-	TRBV10-3	TRBJ1-2	CASSDKGRTNYGYTF	TGTGCCAGCAGTGATAAGGGCAGGACTAACTATGGCTACACCTTC
-	-	TRBV15	TRBJ2-2	CATSREVTGELFF	TGTGCCACCAGCAGAGAGGTCACCGGGGAGCTGTTTTTT
once	-	TRBV18	TRBJ1-1	CASSPGTRQNTEAFF	TGTGCCAGCTCACCAGGGACCCGACAGAACACTGAAGCTTTCTTT
-	-	TRBV12-3/TRBV12-4	TRBJ2-2	CASSLGGGLPPNTGELFF	TGTGCCAGCAGTTTGGGCGGCGGGTTACCACCGAACACCGGGGAGCTGTTTTTT
-	-	TRBV29-1	TRBJ1-2	CSVEVGHYGYTF	TGCAGCGTTGAAGTTGGGCATTATGGCTACACCTTC
few	TRBD1	TRBV12-3/TRBV12-4	TRBJ1-5	CASSFTGGGQPQHF	TGTGCCAGCAGTTTTACAGGGGGCGGTCAGCCCCAGCATTTT
-	-	TRBV2	TRBJ2-3	CASSFETAPDTQYF	TGTGCCAGCAGCTTCGAGACTGCCCCAGATACGCAGTATTTT
-	-	TRBV11-2	TRBJ2-1	CASSLFGSEQFF	TGTGCCAGCAGCTTATTCGGGAGTGAGCAGTTCTTC
-	-	TRBV7-8	TRBJ2-5	CASSGMETQYF	TGTGCCAGCAGCGGCATGGAGACCCAGTACTTC
-	-	TRBV10-3	TRBJ1-6	CARSQGSGSPLHF	TGTGCCAGATCGCAGGGATCCGGTTCACCCCTCCACTTT
-	-	TRBV14	TRBJ1-2	CASSQDRVYGYTF	TGTGCCAGCAGCCAAGATCGGGTCTATGGCTACACCTTC
few	-	TRBV10-3	TRBJ2-3	CASSYSRTTSTDTQYF	TGTGCCAGCAGTTACTCACGGACGACTAGCACAGATACGCAGTATTTT
few	-	TRBV10-3	TRBJ1-5	CAIGGWGQGYSNQPQHF	TGTGCCATCGGAGGGTGGGGGCAGGGGTATAGCAATCAGCCCCAGCATTTT
-	-	TRBV5-4	TRBJ1-6	CASSSAGTGNSPLHF	TGTGCCAGCAGCTCTGCCGGGACGGGTAATTCACCCCTCCACTTT
-	-	TRBV5-1	TRBJ2-1	CASSLAAGVNEQFF	TGCGCCAGCAGCTTGGCCGCTGGGGTCAATGAGCAGTTCTTC
-	-	TRBV7-9	TRBJ1-4	CASSVQGGEKLFF	TGTGCCAGCAGCGTCCAGGGAGGTGAAAAACTGTTTTTT
-	TRBD1	TRBV6-2/TRBV6-3	TRBJ1-5	CASSYKPWTGGNQPQHF	TGTGCCAGCAGTTACAAACCCTGGACAGGTGGCAATCAGCCCCAGCATTTT
few	-	TRBV20-1	TRBJ1-6	CSASSRQGYNSPLHF	TGCAGTGCTAGTTCGCGGCAGGGGTATAATTCACCCCTCCACTTT
-	TRBD2	TRBV3-1	TRBJ2-2	CASSRGSGGPNTGELFF	TGTGCCAGCAGCCGTGGTAGCGGGGGGCCGAACACCGGGGAGCTGTTTTTT
few	-	TRBV6-2/TRBV6-3	TRBJ2-7	CASSGGQRLRGEQYF	TGTGCCAGCAGCGGAGGGCAGCGGCTTCGGGGCGAGCAGTACTTC
-	-	TRBV6-1	TRBJ2-5	CASSRQGRGETQYF	TGTGCCAGTTCTAGACAGGGGAGGGGAGAGACCCAGTACTTC
-	-	TRBV6-1	TRBJ1-1	CASRFGDQATEAFF	TGTGCCAGCAGGTTCGGGGACCAGGCCACTGAAGCTTTCTTT
-	-	TRBV10-3	TRBJ2-7	CAISESGAYEQYF	TGTGCCATCAGTGAGTCCGGGGCCTACGAGCAGTACTTC
-	TRBD1	TRBV29-1	TRBJ2-5	CSVERDRGRETQNF	TGCAGCGTTGAACGGGACAGGGGTCGAGAGACCCAGAACTTC
few	-	TRBV7-2	TRBJ2-2	CASRGKGGGTGELFF	TGTGCCAGCCGGGGGAAAGGGGGCGGCACCGGGGAGCTGTTTTTT
-	TRBD1	TRBV2	TRBJ1-2	CASSVGQDYGYTF	TGTGCCAGCAGCGTGGGACAGGACTATGGCTACACCTTC
-	-	TRBV7-2	TRBJ1-1	CASSLGPLGSEAFF	TGTGCCAGCAGCTTAGGCCCACTAGGCAGTGAAGCTTTCTTT
few	-	TRBV6-2/TRBV6-3	TRBJ2-7	CASRTDGGSYEQYF	TGTGCCAGCCGAACGGATGGGGGGTCCTACGAGCAGTACTTC
-	-	TRBV11-3	TRBJ2-3	CASSLETYTQYF	TGTGCCAGCAGCTTGGAAACTTATACGCAGTATTTT